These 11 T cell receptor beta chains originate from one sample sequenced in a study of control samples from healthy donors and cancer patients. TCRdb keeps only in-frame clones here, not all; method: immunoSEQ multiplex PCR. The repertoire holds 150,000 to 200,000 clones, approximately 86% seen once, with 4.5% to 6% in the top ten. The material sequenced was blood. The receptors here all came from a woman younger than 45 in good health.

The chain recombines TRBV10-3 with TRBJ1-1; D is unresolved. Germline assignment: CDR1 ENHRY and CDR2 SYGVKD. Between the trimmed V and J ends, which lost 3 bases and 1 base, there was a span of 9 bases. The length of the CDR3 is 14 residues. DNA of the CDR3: TGTGCCATCAGTGATATAGGAACGAACACTGAAGCTTTCTTT. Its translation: CAISDIGTNTEAFF.

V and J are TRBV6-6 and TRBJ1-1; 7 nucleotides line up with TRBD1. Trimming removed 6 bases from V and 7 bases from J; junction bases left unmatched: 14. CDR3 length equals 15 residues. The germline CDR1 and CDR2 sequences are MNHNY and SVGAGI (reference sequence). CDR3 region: CASSHTGGQGGEAFF. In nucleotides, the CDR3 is TGTGCCAGCAGCCACACGGGGGGCCAGGGGGGTGAAGCTTTCTTT.

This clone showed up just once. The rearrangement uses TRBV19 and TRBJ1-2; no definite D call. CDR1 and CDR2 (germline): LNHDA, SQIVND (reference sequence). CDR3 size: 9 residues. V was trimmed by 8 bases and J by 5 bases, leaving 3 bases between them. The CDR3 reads CASAYGYTF. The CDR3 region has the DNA TGTGCCAGTGCTTATGGCTACACCTTC.

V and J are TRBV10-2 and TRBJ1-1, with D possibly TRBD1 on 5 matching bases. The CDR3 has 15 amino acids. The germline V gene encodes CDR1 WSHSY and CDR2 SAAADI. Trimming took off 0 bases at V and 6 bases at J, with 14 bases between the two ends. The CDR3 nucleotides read TGCGCCAGCAGTGAGTCGAATGGGGGTTTCCCTGAAGCTTTCTTT. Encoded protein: CASSESNGGFPEAFF.

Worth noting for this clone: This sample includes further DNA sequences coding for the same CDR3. Here the CDR3 DNA reads TGTGCCAGCAGCTTCGGAGGCCGGGAAGCTTTCTTT. Residues: CASSFGGREAFF. The rearrangement links TRBV27 to TRBJ1-1; D gene uncertain. The CDR3 extends over 12 amino acids. V lost 6 bases and J lost 8, with 13 bases in between. Per germline, CDR1 MNHEY and CDR2 SMNVEV (reference sequence).

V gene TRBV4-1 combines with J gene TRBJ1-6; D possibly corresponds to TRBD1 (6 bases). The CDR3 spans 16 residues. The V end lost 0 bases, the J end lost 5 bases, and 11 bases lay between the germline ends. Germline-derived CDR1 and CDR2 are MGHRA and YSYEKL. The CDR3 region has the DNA TGCGCCAGCAGCCAAGAGCAAGGACAGAATAATTCACCCCTCCACTTT. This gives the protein CASSQEQGQNNSPLHF.

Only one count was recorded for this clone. The CDR3 DNA follows: TGTGCCAGCAGCTTGCCTAGCGGGAGTTTTGCAGATACGCAGTATTTT. Translating it yields CASSLPSGSFADTQYF. V gene TRBV5-6 combines with J gene TRBJ2-3; 10 positions match TRBD2. Germline V CDR1 and CDR2: SGHDT, YYEEEE. J lost 4 bases, V lost 1 base, and 6 bases had no gene match. The length of the CDR3 is 16 residues. Full variable domain (missing parts from reference TRBV5-6 and TRBJ2-3): DAGVTQSPTHLIKTRGQQVTLRCSPKSGHDTVSWYQQALGQGPQFIFQYYEEEERQRGNFPDRFSGHQFPNYSSELNVNALLLGDSALYLCASSLPSGSFADTQYFGPGTRLTVL.

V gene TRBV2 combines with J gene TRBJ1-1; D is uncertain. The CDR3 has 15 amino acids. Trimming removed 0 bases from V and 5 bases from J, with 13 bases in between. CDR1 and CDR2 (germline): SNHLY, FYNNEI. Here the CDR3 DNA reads TGTGCCAGCAGTGAAGCTCCGTCTTTCGGGACTGAAGCTTTCTTT. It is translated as CASSEAPSFGTEAFF.

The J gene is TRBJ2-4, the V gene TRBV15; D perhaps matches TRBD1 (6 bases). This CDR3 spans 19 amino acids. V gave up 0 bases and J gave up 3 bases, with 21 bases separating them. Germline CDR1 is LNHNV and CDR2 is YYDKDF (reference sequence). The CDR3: CATSRDSEYTVRGKNIQYF. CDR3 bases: TGTGCCACCAGCAGAGATTCTGAGTATACCGTCAGGGGCAAAAACATTCAGTACTTC.

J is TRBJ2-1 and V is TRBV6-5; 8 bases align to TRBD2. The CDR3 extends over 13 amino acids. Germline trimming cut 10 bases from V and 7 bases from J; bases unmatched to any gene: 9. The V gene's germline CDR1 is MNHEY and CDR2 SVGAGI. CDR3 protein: CATTSGNWNEQFF. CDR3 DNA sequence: TGTGCCACAACTAGCGGCAACTGGAATGAGCAGTTCTTC.

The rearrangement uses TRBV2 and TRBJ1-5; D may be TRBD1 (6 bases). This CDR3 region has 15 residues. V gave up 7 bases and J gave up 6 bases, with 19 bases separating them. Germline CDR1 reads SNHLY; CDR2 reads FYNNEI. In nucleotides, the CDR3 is TGTGCCAGCACCAGAAACAGGGCGGCGGTTCAGCCCCAGCATTTT. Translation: CASTRNRAAVQPQHF.